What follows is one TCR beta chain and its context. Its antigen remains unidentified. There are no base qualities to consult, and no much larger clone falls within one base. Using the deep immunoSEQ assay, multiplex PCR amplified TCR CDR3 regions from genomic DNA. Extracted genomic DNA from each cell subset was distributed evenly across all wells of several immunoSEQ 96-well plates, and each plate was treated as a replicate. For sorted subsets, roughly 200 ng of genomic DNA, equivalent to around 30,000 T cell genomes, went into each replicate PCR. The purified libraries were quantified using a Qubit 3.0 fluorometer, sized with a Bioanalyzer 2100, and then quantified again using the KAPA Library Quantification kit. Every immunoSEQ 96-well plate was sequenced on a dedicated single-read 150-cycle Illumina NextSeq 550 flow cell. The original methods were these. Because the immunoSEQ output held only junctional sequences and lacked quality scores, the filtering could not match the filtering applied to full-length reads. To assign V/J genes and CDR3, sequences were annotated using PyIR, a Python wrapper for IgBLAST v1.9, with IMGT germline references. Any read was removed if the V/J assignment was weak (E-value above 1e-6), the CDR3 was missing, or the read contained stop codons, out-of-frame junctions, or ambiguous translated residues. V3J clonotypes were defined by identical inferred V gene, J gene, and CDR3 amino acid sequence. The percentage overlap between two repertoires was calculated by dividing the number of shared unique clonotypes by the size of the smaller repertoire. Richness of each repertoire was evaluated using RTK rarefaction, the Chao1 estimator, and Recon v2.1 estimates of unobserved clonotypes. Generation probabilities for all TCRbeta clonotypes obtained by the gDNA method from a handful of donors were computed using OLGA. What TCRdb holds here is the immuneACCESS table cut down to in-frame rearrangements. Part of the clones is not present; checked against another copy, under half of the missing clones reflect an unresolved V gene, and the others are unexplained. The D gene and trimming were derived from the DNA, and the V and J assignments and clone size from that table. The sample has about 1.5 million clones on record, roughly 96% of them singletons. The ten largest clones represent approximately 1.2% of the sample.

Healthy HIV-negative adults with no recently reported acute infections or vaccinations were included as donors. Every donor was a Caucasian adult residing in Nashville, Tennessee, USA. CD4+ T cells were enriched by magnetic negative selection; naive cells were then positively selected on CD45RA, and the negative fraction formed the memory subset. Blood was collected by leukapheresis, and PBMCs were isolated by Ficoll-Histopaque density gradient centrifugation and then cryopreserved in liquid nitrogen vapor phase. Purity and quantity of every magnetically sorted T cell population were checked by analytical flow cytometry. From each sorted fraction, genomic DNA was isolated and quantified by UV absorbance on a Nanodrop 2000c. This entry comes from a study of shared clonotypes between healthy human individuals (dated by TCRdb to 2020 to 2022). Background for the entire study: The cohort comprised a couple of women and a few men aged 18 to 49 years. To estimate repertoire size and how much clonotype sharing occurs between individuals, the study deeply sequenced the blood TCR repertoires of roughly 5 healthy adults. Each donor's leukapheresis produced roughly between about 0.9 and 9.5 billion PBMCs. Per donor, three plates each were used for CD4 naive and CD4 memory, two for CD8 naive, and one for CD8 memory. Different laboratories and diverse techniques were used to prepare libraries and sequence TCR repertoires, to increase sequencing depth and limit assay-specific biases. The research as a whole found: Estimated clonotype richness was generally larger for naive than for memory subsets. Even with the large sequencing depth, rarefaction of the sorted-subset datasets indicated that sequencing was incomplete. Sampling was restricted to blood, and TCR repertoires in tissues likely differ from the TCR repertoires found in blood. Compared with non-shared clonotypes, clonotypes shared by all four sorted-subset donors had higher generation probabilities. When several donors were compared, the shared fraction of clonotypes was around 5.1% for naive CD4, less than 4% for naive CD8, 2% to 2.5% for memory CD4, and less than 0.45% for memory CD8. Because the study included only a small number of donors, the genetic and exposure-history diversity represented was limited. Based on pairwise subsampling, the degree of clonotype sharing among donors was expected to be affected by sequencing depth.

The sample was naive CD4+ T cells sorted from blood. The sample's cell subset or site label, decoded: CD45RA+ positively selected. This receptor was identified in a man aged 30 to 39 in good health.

In nucleotide form, the sequence is TGTGCCAGCACCGAGGGACAGGACACCTACAATGAGCAGTTCTTC. Translated, it gives CASTEGQDTYNEQFF. The chain is encoded by TRBV6-5 joined to TRBJ2-1; 8 junctional bases match TRBD1. Measured from the cysteine to the phenylalanine, the CDR3 is 15 residues long. Of all the DNA, just the CDR3 is kept, 45 bases in frame from base 1. Trimming takes 7 bases off V and 2 bases off J; junction bases not matched to a gene: 7. Looking up the germline V gene yields CDR1 MNHEY and CDR2 SVGAGI.